This TCR beta chain was identified in a study of regulatory T cells in long-lasting Graves disease. Whole-study results and caveats: The study found lower TCR diversity in persistent Graves' patients than in newly diagnosed ones.

TCR beta libraries were built with iRepertoire HTBI primers and Arm-PCR of CDR3 regions. Study processing details: Samples collectively showed some 60 TRBV and more than 11 TRBJ segments. TCRdb re-analysed the multiplex PCR reads in MiXCR, keeping a single row per CDR3 protein. These V and J calls derive from TCRdb rather than the authors' analysis. The sample consists of 400,000 to 500,000 distinct CDR3 sequences, 11% to 15% of them appearing once. As for time point: newly diagnosed GD, antithyroid drugs for less than 3 months. Researchers made the TCR library from RNA that was extracted from PBMCs. As concerns this clonotype: Its antigen is unknown.

The sample also formed part of further work on T cells in Graves' hyperthyroidism and ophthalmopathy. That source reports: Ophthalmopathy was told apart from stable hyperthyroidism by a 13 V-J model.

The TCR was taken from a woman aged 45-59 years with Graves disease. Here the sequenced sample was peripheral blood mononuclear cells (PBMCs), taken at new diagnosis, from a patient treated with antithyroid drugs.

CDR3 sequence: CATSERLAGGETQYF. As DNA, the CDR3 is TGTGCCACCAGTGAACGACTAGCGGGAGGGGAGACCCAGTACTTC. The V gene is TRBV24-1, the J gene TRBJ2-5, with 14 nucleotides matching TRBD2. Trimming took 4 bases from V and 5 from J; bases not matched to a gene: 2. Germline V gene sequence: CDR1 KGHDR, CDR2 SFDVKD. CDR3 length equals 15 residues.